The 14 T cell receptor beta chains presented below share a single source sample, sequenced in a study of cytomegalovirus exposure and HLA in healthy donors (dated by TCRdb to between 2016 and 2019). Library method: the immunoSEQ multiplex PCR assay. For the multiplex PCR, a mixture combining 60 forward primers for TCR Vbeta segments and 13 reverse primers for TCR Jbeta segments was used. TCRdb carries this immuneACCESS record with in-frame sequences only. Its versions omit some clonotypes, under half of them owing to an unresolved V gene in the studies checked, with the rest unexplained. Here the sample has roughly 200,000 clones; around 64% occur a single time. 2% to 3% of the sample comes from the top ten. The specimen was PBMCs. These TCRs come from a man aged 35 to 55 in good health and CMV-seropositive.

As DNA, the CDR3 is TGTGCCAGCAGCAACAGACAGGGAAGCACCGGGGAGCTGTTTTTT. It specifies CASSNRQGSTGELFF. This sequence joins TRBV6-1 and TRBJ2-2, with TRBD1 matching over 7 bases. This CDR3 is 15 amino acids long. Unmatched junction bases numbered 8, after V lost 6 bases and J lost 4 bases. The germline CDR1 and CDR2 sequences are MNHNS and SASEGT.

The chain joins TRBV10-3 to TRBJ2-5, with D tentatively TRBD1 (6 bases). The CDR3 has 11 residues. The germline V gene encodes CDR1 ENHRY and CDR2 SYGVKD. V lost 9 bases to trimming and J lost 2 bases, with 7 bases between them. CDR3: CAIGQQETQYF. The DNA for the CDR3 is TGTGCCATAGGACAGCAAGAGACCCAGTACTTC.

This clone has a handful of counts. The chain carries TRBV10-3 and TRBJ2-1; 10 positions match TRBD2. Germline assignment: CDR1 ENHRY and CDR2 SYGVKD. Trimming at V came to 11 bases and at J to 0 bases, leaving 7 bases not matched to a gene. The CDR3 is made up of 15 amino acids. For the CDR3, the DNA is TGTGCCGCCGTTAGCGGGGGGAGCTCCTACAATGAGCAGTTCTTC. This gives the protein CAAVSGGSSYNEQFF.

The rearrangement joins TRBV15 to TRBJ2-7; no reliable D call. Trimming took 0 bases from V and 1 from J, leaving 13 bases between them. Germline CDR1 reads LNHNV; CDR2 reads YYDKDF (reference sequence). The CDR3 spans 16 residues. The CDR3 nucleotides read TGTGCCACCAGCAGAGACCCAAGTCCGGTGTCCTACGAGCAGTACTTC. Amino acids: CATSRDPSPVSYEQYF.

J is TRBJ2-7 and V is TRBV10-1; perhaps TRBD2 as D (5 bases). Germline CDR1 WNHNN, CDR2 SYGVQD (reference sequence). CDR3 size: 12 residues. V gave up 7 bases and J gave up 5 bases, with 12 bases separating them. Here the CDR3 DNA reads TGCGCCAGCATCCCCCCCGGGGACGAGCAGTACTTC. Amino acid sequence: CASIPPGDEQYF.

The CDR3 DNA sequence: TGTGCCAGCAGCCCCGACAGGGGTAGGGGTAAAGAGACCCAGTACTTC. This sequence encodes CASSPDRGRGKETQYF. The gene calls are TRBV28 and TRBJ2-5, with TRBD1 matching 8 bases. Trimming took 6 bases from V and 3 from J; bases not matched to a gene: 12. Germline V gives CDR1 MDHEN, CDR2 SYDVKM. The CDR3 is 16 residues long.

The rearrangement uses TRBV2 and TRBJ2-7, with 10 bases that match TRBD1. This CDR3 has 14 amino acids. Germline CDR1 is SNHLY and CDR2 is FYNNEI. The junction had 6 bases not matched to a gene; V was cut back by 8 bases and J by 2 bases. CDR3 in amino acids: CASGRTGGPYEQYF. CDR3 DNA: TGTGCCAGCGGACGGACAGGGGGGCCCTACGAGCAGTACTTC.

The chain has TRBV6-1 and TRBJ1-5, with a tentative D call TRBD1 (6 bases). Trimming stripped 3 bases from V and 2 bases from J, with 14 bases between. This CDR3 region has 16 residues. Germline CDR1 MNHNS, CDR2 SASEGT. In DNA form, the CDR3 reads TGTGCCAGCAGTGAGACACAGGGAGTCGGCAATCAGCCCCAGCATTTT. Encoded protein: CASSETQGVGNQPQHF.

CDR3 amino acids: CASSSLQGAQSTEAFF. The CDR3 coding sequence is TGTGCCAGCAGTTCATTACAGGGGGCTCAAAGCACTGAAGCTTTCTTT. This chain links TRBV6-5 with TRBJ1-1, with TRBD1 matching 9 bases. Trimming removed 4 bases from V and 4 bases from J; junction bases left unmatched: 10. Germline values: CDR1 MNHEY, CDR2 SVGAGI. The CDR3 spans 16 residues.

This chain joins TRBV6-1 and TRBJ1-2, with D hard to call. Looked up from germline, CDR1 is MNHNS and CDR2 is SASEGT. With 2 bases removed from V and 5 bases from J, the gap between germline ends came to 18 bases. There are 16 residues in the CDR3. The CDR3 region is CASSELHGLIGYGYTF. Here the CDR3 DNA reads TGTGCCAGCAGTGAATTACATGGGCTGATTGGGTATGGCTACACCTTC.

The chain couples TRBV28 to TRBJ1-2, with 7 bases identical to TRBD1. The CDR3 consists of 12 residues. Germline-derived CDR1 and CDR2 are MDHEN and SYDVKM. J was trimmed by 4 bases and V by 5 bases; bases with no gene match: 1. CDR3 loop: CASSPGGYGYTF. CDR3 bases: TGTGCCAGCAGTCCAGGGGGCTATGGCTACACCTTC.

The chain employs TRBV29-1 and TRBJ2-3; D is unresolved. The germline V and J ends were trimmed by 0 bases and 8 bases, with 9 bases remaining between them. Per the germline V gene, CDR1 is SQVTM and CDR2 is ANQGSEA. The CDR3 loop spans 12 amino acids. The CDR3 coding sequence is TGCAGCGTTGAAGATCGACTGAGTACGCAGTATTTT. It is translated as CSVEDRLSTQYF.

The chain couples TRBV6-1 to TRBJ1-1; TRBD1 might be the D (6 bases). V was trimmed by 4 bases and J by 8 bases, leaving 8 bases between them. Germline CDR1 and CDR2: MNHNS and SASEGT. The length of the CDR3 is 11 residues. The CDR3 region has the DNA TGTGCCAGCAGTGTCGGGACAGAAGCTTTCTTT. Its translation is CASSVGTEAFF.

This chain links TRBV6-5 with TRBJ1-4; 9 nucleotides agree with TRBD1. J gave up 6 bases and V 5 bases, and 4 bases lay outside the gene matches. Germline V lookup: CDR1 MNHEY, CDR2 SVGAGI. The CDR3 consists of 14 residues. This chain's CDR3 is CASSGDREDEKLFF. As DNA, the CDR3 is TGTGCCAGCAGTGGGGACAGGGAAGATGAAAAACTGTTTTTT.